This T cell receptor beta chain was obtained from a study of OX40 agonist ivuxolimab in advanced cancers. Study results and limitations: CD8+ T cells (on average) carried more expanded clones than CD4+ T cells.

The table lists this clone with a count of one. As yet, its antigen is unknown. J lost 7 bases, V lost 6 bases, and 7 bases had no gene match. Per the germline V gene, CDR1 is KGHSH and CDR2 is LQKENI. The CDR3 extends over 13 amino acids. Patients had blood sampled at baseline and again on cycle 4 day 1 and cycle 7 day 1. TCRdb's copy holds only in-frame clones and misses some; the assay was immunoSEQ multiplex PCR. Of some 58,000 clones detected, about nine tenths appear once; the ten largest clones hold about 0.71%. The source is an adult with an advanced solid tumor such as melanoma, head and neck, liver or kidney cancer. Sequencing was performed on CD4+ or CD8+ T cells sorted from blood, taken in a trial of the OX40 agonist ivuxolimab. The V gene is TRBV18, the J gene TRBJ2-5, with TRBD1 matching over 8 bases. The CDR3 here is CASSPDREGTQYF. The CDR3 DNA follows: TGTGCCAGCTCCCCGGACAGGGAAGGGACCCAGTACTTC.